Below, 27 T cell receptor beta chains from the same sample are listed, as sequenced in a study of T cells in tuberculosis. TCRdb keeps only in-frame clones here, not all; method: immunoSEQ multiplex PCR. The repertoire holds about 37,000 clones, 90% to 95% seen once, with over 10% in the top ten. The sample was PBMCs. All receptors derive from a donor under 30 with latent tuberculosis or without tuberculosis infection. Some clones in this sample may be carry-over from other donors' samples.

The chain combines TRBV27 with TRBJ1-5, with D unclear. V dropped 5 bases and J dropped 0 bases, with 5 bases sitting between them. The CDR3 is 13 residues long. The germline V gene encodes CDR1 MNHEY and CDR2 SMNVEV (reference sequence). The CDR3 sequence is CASSNYSNQPQHF. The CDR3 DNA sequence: TGTGCCAGCAGTAACTATAGCAATCAGCCCCAGCATTTT.

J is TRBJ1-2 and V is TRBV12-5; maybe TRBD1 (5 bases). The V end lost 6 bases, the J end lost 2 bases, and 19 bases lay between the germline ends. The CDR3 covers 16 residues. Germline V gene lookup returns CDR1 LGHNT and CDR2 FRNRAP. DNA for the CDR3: TGTGCTAGTGGAACCTCTCCGACAGAGAAGAACTATGGCTACACCTTC. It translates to CASGTSPTEKNYGYTF.

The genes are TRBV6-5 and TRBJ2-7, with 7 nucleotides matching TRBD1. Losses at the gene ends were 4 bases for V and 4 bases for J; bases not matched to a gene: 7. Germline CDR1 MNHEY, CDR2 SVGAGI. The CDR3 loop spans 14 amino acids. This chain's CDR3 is CASSWDSKVYEQYF. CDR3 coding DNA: TGTGCCAGCAGTTGGGACAGTAAAGTTTACGAGCAGTACTTC.

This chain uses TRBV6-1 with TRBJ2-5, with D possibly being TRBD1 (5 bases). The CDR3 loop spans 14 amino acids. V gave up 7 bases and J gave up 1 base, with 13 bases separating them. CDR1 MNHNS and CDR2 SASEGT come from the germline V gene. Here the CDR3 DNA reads TGTGCCAGCACTGGCAGGGCCCCCCAAGAGACCCAGTACTTC. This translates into CASTGRAPQETQYF.

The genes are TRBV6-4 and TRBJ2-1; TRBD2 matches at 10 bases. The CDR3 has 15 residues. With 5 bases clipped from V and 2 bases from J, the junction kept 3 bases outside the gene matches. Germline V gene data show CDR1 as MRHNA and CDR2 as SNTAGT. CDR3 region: CASSSGGAPYNEQFF. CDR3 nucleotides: TGTGCCAGCAGTAGCGGGGGGGCACCCTACAATGAGCAGTTCTTC.

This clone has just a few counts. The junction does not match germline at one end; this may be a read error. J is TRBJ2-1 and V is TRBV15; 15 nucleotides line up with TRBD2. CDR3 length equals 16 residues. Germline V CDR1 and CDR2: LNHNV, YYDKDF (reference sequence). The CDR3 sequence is CATSRPGLAGGRERVF. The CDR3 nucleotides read TGTGCCACCAGCAGACCAGGACTAGCGGGGGGGCGAGAGCGGGTCTTC.

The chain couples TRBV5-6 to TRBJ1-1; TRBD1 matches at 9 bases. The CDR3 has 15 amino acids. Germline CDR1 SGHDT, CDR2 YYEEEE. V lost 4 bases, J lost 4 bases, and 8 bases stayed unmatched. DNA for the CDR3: TGTGCCAGCAGCCTAGGGACAGGGAGGGGCACTGAAGCTTTCTTT. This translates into CASSLGTGRGTEAFF.

Here the CDR3 reads CASSEQGNSNQPQHF. The CDR3 DNA follows: TGCGCCAGCAGCGAACAGGGGAACAGCAATCAGCCCCAGCATTTT. The chain employs TRBV5-1 and TRBJ1-5; TRBD1 matches 7 bases. V trimming: 4 bases; J trimming: 1 base; junction bases outside the gene matches: 5. Per the germline V gene, CDR1 is SGHRS and CDR2 is YFSETQ. The CDR3 extends over 15 amino acids. The full variable domain, rest sourced from reference TRBV5-1 and TRBJ1-5, is KAGVTQTPRYLIKTRGQQVTLSCSPISGHRSVSWYQQTPGQGLQFLFEYFSETQRNKGNFPGRFSGRQFSNSRSEMNVSTLELGDSALYLCASSEQGNSNQPQHFGDGTRLSIL.

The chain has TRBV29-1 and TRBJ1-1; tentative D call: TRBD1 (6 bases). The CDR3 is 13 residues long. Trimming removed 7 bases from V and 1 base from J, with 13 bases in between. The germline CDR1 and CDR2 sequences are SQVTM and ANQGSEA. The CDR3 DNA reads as TGCAGCGCCATAGGACAGCCGAACACTGAAGCTTTCTTT. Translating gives CSAIGQPNTEAFF.

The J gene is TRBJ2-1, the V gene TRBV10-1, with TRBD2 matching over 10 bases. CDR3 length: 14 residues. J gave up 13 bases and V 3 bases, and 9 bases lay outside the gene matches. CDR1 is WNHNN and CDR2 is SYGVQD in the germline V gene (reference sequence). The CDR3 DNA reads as TGCGCCAGCAGTGAAGCTAGCGGGGGATTAATACAGTTCTTC. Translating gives CASSEASGGLIQFF.

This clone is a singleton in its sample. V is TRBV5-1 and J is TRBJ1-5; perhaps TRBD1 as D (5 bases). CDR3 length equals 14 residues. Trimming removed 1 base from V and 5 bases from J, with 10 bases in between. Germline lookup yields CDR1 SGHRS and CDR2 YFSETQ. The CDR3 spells CASSLRGGDQPQHF. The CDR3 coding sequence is TGCGCCAGCAGCTTGCGGGGAGGGGATCAGCCCCAGCATTTT.

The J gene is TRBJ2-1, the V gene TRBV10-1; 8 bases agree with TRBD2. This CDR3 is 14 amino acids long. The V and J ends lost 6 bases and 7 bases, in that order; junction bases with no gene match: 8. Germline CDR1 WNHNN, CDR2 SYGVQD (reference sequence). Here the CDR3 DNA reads TGCGCCAGCAGCGGGGGGGCCTTCTGGAATGAGCAGTTCTTC. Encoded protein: CASSGGAFWNEQFF.

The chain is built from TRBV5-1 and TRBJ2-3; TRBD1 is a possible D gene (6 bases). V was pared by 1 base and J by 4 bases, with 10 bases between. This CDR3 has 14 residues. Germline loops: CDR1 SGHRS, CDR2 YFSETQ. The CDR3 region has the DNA TGCGCCAGCAGCTTGAAATGGGGGCCAGATACGCAGTATTTT. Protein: CASSLKWGPDTQYF.

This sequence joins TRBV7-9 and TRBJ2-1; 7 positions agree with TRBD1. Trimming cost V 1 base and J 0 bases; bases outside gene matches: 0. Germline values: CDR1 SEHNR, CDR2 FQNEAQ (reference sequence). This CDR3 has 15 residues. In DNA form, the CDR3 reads TGTGCCAGCAGCTTAGGACAGGGCTCCTACAATGAGCAGTTCTTC. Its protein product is CASSLGQGSYNEQFF.

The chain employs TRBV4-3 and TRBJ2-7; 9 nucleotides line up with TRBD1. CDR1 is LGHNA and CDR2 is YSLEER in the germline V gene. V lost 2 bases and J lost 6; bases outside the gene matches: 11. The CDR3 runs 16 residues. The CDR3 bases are TGCGCCAGCAGCCAACACCCCGGGACAGGGTCATCCGAGCAGTACTTC. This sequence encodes CASSQHPGTGSSEQYF.

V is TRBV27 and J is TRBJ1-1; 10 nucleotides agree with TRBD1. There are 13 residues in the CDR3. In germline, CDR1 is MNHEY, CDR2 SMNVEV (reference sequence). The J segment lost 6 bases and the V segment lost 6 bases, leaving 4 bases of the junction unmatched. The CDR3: CASRSGQGAEAFF. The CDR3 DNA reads TGTGCCAGCAGGTCCGGACAGGGGGCTGAAGCTTTCTTT.

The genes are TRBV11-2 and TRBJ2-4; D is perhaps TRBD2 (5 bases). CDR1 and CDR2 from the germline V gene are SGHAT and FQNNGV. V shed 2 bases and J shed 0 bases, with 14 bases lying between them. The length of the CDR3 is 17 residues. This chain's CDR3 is CASSLSVGSVAKNIQYF. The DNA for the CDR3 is TGTGCCAGCAGCTTATCTGTAGGGAGTGTAGCCAAAAACATTCAGTACTTC.

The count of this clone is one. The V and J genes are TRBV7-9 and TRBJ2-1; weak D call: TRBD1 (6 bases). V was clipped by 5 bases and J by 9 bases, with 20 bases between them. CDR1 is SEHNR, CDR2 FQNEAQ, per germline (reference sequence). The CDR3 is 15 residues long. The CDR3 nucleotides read TGTGCCAGCAGCATCAGAGCTGCAGGGGAAGCTGAGCAGTTCTTC. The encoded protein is CASSIRAAGEAEQFF.

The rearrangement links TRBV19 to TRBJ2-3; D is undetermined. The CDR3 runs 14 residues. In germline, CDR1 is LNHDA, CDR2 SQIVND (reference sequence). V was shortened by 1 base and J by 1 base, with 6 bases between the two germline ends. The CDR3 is CASSIGGRTDTQYF. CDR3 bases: TGTGCCAGTAGTATAGGCGGCCGCACAGATACGCAGTATTTT.

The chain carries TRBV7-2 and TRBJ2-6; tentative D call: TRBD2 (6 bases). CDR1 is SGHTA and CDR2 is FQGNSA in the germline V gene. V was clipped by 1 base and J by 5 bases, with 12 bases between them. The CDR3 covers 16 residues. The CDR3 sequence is CASSLVSRDWANVLTF. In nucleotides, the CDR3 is TGTGCCAGCAGCTTAGTAAGTCGGGACTGGGCCAACGTCCTGACTTTC.

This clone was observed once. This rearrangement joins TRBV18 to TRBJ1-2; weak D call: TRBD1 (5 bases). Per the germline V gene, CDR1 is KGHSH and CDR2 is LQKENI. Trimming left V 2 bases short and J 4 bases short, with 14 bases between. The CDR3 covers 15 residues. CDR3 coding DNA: TGTGCCAGCTCACCATTCCAGGGCGCTGGCTATGGCTACACCTTC. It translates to CASSPFQGAGYGYTF.

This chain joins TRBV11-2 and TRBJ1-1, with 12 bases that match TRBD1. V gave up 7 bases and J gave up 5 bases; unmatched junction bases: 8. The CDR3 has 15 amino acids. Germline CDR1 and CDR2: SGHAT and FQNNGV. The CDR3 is CASKQGQGAFTEAFF. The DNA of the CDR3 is TGTGCCAGCAAGCAGGGACAGGGGGCATTTACTGAAGCTTTCTTT. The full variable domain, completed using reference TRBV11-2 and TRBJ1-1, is EAGVAQSPRYKIIEKRQSVAFWCNPISGHATLYWYQQILGQGPKLLIQFQNNGVVDDSQLPKDRFSAERLKGVDSTLKIQPAKLEDSAVYLCASKQGQGAFTEAFFGQGTRLTVV.

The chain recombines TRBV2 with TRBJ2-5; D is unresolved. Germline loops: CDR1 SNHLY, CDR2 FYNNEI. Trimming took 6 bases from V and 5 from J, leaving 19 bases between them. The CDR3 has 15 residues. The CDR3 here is CASRNLHNGWETQYF. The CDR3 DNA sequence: TGTGCCAGCAGGAACTTACATAACGGGTGGGAGACCCAGTACTTC. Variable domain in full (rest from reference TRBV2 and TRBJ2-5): EPEVTQTPSHQVTQMGQEVILRCVPISNHLYFYWYRQILGQKVEFLVSFYNNEISEKSEIFDDQFSVERPDGSNFTLKIRSTKLEDSAMYFCASRNLHNGWETQYFGPGTRLLVL.

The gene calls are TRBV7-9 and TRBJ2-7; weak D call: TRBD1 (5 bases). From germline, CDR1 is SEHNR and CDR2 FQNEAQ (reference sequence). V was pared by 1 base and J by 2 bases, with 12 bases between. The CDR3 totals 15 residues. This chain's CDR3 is CASSLVAGSTYEQYF. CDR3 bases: TGTGCCAGCAGCTTAGTGGCAGGGTCTACCTACGAGCAGTACTTC.

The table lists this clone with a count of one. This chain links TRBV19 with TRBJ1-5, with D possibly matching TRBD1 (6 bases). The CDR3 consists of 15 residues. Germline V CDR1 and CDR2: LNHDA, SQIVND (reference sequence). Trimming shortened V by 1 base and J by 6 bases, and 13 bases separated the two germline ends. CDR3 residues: CASSIGGPGSQPQHF. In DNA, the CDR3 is TGTGCCAGTAGTATAGGGGGGCCCGGTAGTCAGCCCCAGCATTTT. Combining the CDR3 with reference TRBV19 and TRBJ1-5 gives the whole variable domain DGGITQSPKYLFRKEGQNVTLSCEQNLNHDAMYWYRQDPGQGLRLIYYSQIVNDFQKGDIAEGYSVSREKKESFPLTVTSAQKNPTAFYLCASSIGGPGSQPQHFGDGTRLSIL.

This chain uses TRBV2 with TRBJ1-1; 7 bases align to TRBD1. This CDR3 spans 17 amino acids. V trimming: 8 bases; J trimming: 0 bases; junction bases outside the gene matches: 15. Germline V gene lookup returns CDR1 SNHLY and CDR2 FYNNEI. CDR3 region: CASGLVPTGTVNTEAFF. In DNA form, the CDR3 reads TGTGCCAGCGGCTTAGTGCCGACCGGGACAGTGAACACTGAAGCTTTCTTT.

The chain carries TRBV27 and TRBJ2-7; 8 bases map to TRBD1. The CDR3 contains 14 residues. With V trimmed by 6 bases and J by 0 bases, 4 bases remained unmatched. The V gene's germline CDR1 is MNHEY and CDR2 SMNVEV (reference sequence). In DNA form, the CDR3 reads TGTGCCAGCAGACGGACAGGGATCTCCTACGAGCAGTACTTC. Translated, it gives CASRRTGISYEQYF.